This T cell receptor beta chain came from a study of T cell responses to AZD1222 COVID-19 vaccine. Study-level results: The study found vaccine-associated CD4 TCRs spanning spike, dominant at 160-218 and 743-854.

As regards this clone: Its cognate antigen is unknown.

Profiled with immunoSEQ multiplex PCR; TCRdb holds only in-frame clones, not every one. The sample carries some 130,000 clones, 65% to 90% recorded once. The CDR3 has 14 amino acids. The germline gives CDR1 LGHNA, CDR2 YNFKEQ. With 4 bases clipped from V and 3 bases from J, the junction kept 4 bases outside the gene matches. The sample in question was peripheral blood, obtained on day 0 of AZD1222 vaccination. This TCR was recovered from an adult in good health. The V and J genes are TRBV4-2 and TRBJ2-3; 7 bases map to TRBD2. CDR3 sequence reads: CASSPSGITDTQYF. The CDR3 DNA sequence: TGTGCCAGCAGCCCGAGCGGGATAACAGATACGCAGTATTTT.